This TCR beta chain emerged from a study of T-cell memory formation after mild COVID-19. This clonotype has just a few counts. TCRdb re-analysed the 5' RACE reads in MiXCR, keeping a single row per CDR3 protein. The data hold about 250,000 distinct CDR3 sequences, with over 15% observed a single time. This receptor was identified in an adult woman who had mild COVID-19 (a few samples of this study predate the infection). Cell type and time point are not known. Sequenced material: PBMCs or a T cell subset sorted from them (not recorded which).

The CDR3, as DNA: TGTGCCAGCAGCCGGAATCCAGGGTATTACGAGCAGTACTTC. Residues: CASSRNPGYYEQYF. The V call is TRBV7-2, the J call TRBJ2-7; tentatively, D is TRBD1 (5 bases). The CDR3 contains 14 residues. Germline V gene sequence: CDR1 SGHTA, CDR2 FQGNSA. V was trimmed by 5 bases and J by 4 bases, leaving 15 bases between them.